Sequencing of this T cell receptor beta chain was carried out in a study of OX40 agonist ivuxolimab in advanced cancers. With regard to the full study: Ivuxolimab was an agonistic, fully human IgG2 monoclonal antibody directed against OX40 (CD134), a costimulatory receptor. The monotherapy dose-escalation portion (N of about 50 patients) of the phase I ivuxolimab trial is reported in the paper. Of the approximately 53 patients in dose escalation, about 20 had hepatocellular carcinoma, some 15 had melanoma, 9 had renal cell carcinoma and 9 had head and neck cancer. Prior anti-PD-1, anti-PD-L1 or anti-CTLA-4 therapy was permitted, and checkpoint inhibitors had been received by about two fifths of dose-escalation patients. Intravenous ivuxolimab was administered to patients every 2 weeks at six dose levels: 0.01, 0.1, 0.3, 1.5, 3 and 10 mg/kg. Peripheral TCRbeta sequencing aimed to test whether ivuxolimab altered TCR sequence diversity and caused clonal T-cell expansion. Partial responses were achieved by three dose-escalation patients, of whom one had hepatocellular carcinoma and two had cutaneous melanoma. In the dose-escalation cohort, approximately 82% of patients were male, and the mean age was roughly 60 years with a range of roughly 20 to 85. Results the study describes overall, beyond this receptor: Low levels of normalized T-cell clonal expansion were also seen in some nonresponding patients. At doses from 0.1 to 3.0 mg/kg, clonal expansion was seen in both CD4+ and CD8+ blood T cells between baseline and week 6. The antigen specificity of the peripheral T cells that underwent clonal expansion was not determined. On average, CD8+ T cells showed more expanded clones than CD4+ T cells after ivuxolimab. In partial responders in the 0.1-3.0 mg/kg groups, normalized peripheral clonal expansion was found to be among the lowest, especially among CD8+ T cells.

In the germline V gene, CDR1 corresponds to SGDLS and CDR2 to YYNGEE. Its CDR3 holds 16 amino acids, cysteine through phenylalanine. Only CDR3 DNA is held: 48 bases, read in frame from base 1. Trimming accounts for 3 bases at V and 0 bases at J, while the number of junction bases matched to no gene is 3. Genomic DNA was isolated from the sorted cells so that the TCRbeta CDR3 region could be sequenced. TCRbeta CDR3 regions were sequenced using the immunoSEQ Assay. As stored in TCRdb, this immuneACCESS dataset retains in-frame rearrangements with V and J assigned. A fraction of the clones does not appear; measured against another copy, unresolved V genes explain less than half of the discrepancy, and the remainder lacks a known reason. For this sample there are 98,000 or so clones; roughly nine tenths appear just once. The top ten constitute 0.75% to 0.95% of the sample. Patients with autoimmune disease history or receiving systemic immunosuppression were excluded from the trial. Peripheral blood for TCR sequencing was drawn from every dose cohort at baseline, at cycle 4 day 1 and at cycle 7 day 1. Samples were obtained from an open-label, multicenter, first-in-human phase I dose-escalation trial of ivuxolimab. Adults with locally advanced or metastatic melanoma, renal cell, hepatocellular, or head and neck squamous cell carcinoma were enrolled in the trial. Before TCR sequencing, CD4+ T cells and CD8+ T cells from peripheral blood were sorted into separate populations.

A note on this clone: The clone's antigen remains unknown. No per-base quality is available; no much larger clone lies one base away.

Sequenced material: CD4+ or CD8+ T cells sorted from blood, taken in a trial of the OX40 agonist ivuxolimab. The clonotype originates from an adult with an advanced solid tumor such as melanoma, head and neck, liver or kidney cancer. Recombination connected TRBV9 to TRBJ2-1; 10 bases in the middle match TRBD2. The DNA sequence follows: TGTGCCAGCAGCGCCCCTAGCGGGAGCTCCTACAATGAGCAGTTCTTC. Translated, this gives CASSAPSGSSYNEQFF.